This TCR beta chain originates from a study of CD8+ T cells in alopecia areata. The CDR3 length is 14 residues. The V and J ends lost 0 bases and 4 bases respectively, with 10 bases between them. Per the germline V gene, CDR1 is MNHEY and CDR2 is SVGAGI. Study-level points and caveats: Resident alphabeta T-cell populations of normal skin are likewise subject to sequencing in scalp samples.

This clone was detected a few times. Its antigen is not identified. Stated treatment: oral pan-JAK inhibitor, 5-10 mg twice daily. Reverse transcribed after extraction, RNA yielded cDNA as the sequencing template. TCRdb keeps only in-frame clones here, not all; method: immunoSEQ multiplex PCR. This table holds approximately 200,000 clones, 58% found once. The specimen was CD4+ T cells sorted from blood, collected at week 24, from a patient treated with tofacitinib. The chain is built from TRBV6-5 and TRBJ2-7; D gene uncertain. This receptor was identified in a human donor with alopecia areata. The CDR3 region has the DNA TGTGCCAGCAGTTACTCGAGTCAGTATTACGAGCAGTACTTC. The encoded protein is CASSYSSQYYEQYF.